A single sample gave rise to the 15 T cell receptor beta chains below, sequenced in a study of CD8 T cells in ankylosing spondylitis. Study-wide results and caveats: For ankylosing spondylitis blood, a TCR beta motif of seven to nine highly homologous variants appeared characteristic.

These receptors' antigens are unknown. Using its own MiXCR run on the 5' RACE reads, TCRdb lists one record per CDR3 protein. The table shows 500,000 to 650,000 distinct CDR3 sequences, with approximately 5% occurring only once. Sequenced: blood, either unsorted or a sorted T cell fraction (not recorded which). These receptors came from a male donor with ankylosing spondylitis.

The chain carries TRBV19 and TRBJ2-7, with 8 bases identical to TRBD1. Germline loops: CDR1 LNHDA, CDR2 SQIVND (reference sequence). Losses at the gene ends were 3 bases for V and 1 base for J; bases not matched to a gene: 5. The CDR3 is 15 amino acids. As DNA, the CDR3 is TGTGCCAGTAGTATCGTGGGACAGGAGTCCTACGAGCAGTACTTC. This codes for CASSIVGQESYEQYF.

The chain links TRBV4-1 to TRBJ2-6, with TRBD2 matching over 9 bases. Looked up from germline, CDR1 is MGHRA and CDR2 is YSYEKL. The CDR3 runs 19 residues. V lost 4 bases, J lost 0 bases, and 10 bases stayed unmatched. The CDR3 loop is CASSPSGGRHFSGANVLTF. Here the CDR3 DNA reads TGCGCCAGCAGCCCCAGCGGGGGGCGCCACTTCTCTGGGGCCAACGTCCTGACTTTC.

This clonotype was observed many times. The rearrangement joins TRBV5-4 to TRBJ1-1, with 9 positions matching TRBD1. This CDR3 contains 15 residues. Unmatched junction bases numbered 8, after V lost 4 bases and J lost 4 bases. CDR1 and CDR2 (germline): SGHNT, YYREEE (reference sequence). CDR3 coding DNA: TGTGCCAGCAGCCAAAAAGAGACAGGGGGCACTGAAGCTTTCTTT. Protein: CASSQKETGGTEAFF.

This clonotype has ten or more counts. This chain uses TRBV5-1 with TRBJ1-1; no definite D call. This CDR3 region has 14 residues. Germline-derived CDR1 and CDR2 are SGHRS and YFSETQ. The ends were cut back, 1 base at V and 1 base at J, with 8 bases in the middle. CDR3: CASSLRPENTEAFF. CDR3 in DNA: TGCGCCAGCAGCTTGAGACCAGAGAACACTGAAGCTTTCTTT.

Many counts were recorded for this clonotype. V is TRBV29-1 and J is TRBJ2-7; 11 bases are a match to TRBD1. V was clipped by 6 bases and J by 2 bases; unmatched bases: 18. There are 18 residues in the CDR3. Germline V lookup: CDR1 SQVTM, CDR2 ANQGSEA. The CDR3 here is CSVEPGQGVSGDPYEQYF. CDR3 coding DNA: TGCAGCGTGGAACCGGGACAGGGGGTTAGCGGCGACCCCTACGAGCAGTACTTC.

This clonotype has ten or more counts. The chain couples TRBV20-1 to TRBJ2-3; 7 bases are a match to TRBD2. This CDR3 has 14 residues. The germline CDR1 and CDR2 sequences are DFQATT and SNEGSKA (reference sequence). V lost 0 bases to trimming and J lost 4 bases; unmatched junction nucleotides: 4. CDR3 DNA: TGCAGTGCTAGAGATCACCGGGGGGCAGATACGCAGTATTTT. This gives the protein CSARDHRGADTQYF.

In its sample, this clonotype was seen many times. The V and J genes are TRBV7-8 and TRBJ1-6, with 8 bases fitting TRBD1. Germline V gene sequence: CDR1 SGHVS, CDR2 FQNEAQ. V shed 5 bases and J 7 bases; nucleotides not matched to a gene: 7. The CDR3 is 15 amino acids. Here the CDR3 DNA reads TGTGCCAGCAGCCCCAATTGGACAGGGAATTCACCCCTCCACTTT. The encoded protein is CASSPNWTGNSPLHF.

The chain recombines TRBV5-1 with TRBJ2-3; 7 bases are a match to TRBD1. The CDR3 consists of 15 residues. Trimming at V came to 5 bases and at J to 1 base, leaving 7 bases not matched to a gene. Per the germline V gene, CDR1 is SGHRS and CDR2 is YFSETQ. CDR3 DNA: TGCGCCAGCAGTTTCCTTGGGACAGGCACAGATACGCAGTATTTT. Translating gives CASSFLGTGTDTQYF. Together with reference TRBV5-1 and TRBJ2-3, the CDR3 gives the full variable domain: KAGVTQTPRYLIKTRGQQVTLSCSPISGHRSVSWYQQTPGQGLQFLFEYFSETQRNKGNFPGRFSGRQFSNSRSEMNVSTLELGDSALYLCASSFLGTGTDTQYFGPGTRLTVL.

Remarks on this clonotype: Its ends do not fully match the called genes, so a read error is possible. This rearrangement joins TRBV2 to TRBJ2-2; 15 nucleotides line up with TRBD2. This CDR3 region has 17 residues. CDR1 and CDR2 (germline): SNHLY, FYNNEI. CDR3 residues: CASRQPGTSGGTGELSF. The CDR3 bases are TGTGCCAGCAGGCAACCGGGGACTAGCGGGGGGACCGGGGAGCTGTCTTTT.

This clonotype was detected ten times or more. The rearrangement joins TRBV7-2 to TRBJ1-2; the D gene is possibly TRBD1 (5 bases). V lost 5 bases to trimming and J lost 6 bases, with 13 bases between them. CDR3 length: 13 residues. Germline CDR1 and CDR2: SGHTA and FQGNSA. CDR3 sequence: CASSEGRGNGYTF. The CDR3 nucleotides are TGTGCCAGCAGCGAGGGGAGGGGCAATGGCTACACCTTC.

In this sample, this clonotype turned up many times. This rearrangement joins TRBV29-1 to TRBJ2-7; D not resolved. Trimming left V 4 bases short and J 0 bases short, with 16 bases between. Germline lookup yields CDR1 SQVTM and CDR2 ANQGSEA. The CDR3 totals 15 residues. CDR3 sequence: CSVVSGHPNSYEQYF. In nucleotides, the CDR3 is TGCAGCGTTGTAAGTGGGCATCCGAACTCCTACGAGCAGTACTTC.

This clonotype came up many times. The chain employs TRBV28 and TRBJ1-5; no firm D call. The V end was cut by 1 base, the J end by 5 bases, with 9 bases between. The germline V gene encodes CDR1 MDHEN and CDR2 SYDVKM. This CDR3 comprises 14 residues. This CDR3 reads CASSLSRVHQPQHF. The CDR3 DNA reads TGTGCCAGCAGTTTATCGAGGGTCCATCAGCCCCAGCATTTT.

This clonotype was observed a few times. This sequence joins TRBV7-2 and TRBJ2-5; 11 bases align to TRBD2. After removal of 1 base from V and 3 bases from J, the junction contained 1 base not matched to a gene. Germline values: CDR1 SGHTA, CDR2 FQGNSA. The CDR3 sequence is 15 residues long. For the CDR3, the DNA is TGTGCCAGCAGCTTAGTGGGACTAGCGGAAGAGACCCAGTACTTC. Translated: CASSLVGLAEETQYF.

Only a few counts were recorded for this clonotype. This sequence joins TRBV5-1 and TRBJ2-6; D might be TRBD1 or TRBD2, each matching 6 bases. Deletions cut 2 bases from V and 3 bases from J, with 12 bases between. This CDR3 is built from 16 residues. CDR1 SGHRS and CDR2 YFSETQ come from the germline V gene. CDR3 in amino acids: CASSFPGAGGANVLTF. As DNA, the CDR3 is TGCGCCAGCAGCTTTCCGGGGGCTGGTGGGGCCAACGTCCTGACTTTC.

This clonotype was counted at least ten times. The CDR3 DNA follows: TGCGCCAGCAGCTTGGAACCTTTAGCCAGTGAGCAGTTCTTC. Its protein is CASSLEPLASEQFF. This chain connects TRBV5-1 to TRBJ2-1; D unclear. The CDR3 has 14 residues. The V end lost 0 bases, the J end lost 9 bases, and 13 bases lay between the germline ends. Germline CDR1 is SGHRS and CDR2 is YFSETQ.